This T cell receptor beta chain was identified in a study of T cell responses to AZD1222 COVID-19 vaccine (dated by TCRdb to the early 2020s). With regard to the full study: AZD1222 recipients with second doses at about 4 weeks or about 12 weeks were pooled, because spike-specific TCR depth and breadth did not differ between schedules. A total of just over 230 trial participants underwent TCR sequencing, of whom 207 received two doses of AZD1222 and around 26 received two doses of the MenACWY control vaccine. Enrollment into the trials was organized by age into subgroups of 18-55, 56-69 and 70-plus years, and those subgroups contained roughly 140, 27 and 60 TCR-sequenced participants, respectively.

The CDR3 regions of human TCRbeta chains were subjected to immunosequencing. The authors' pipeline ran thus. TCRs in the repertoires were compared against a reference library of SARS-CoV-2-specific TCRs that had been generated with the MIRA antigen-specificity platform. Breadth was defined as the fraction of unique TCRs that were SARS-CoV-2-associated, and depth was defined as the fraction of total T cells that were SARS-CoV-2-associated. Using the MIRA data, every spike-specific TCR was mapped to the spike region that the TCR reacted to and assigned to either a CD4 or a CD8 class. Log10-transformed breadth and depth values were compared by one-way ANOVA with Sidak's multiple comparisons tests. Entries here come from immuneACCESS through TCRdb and include only in-frame sequences with V and J called. Some clones fail to appear in such tables; in the studies checked, an unresolved V gene covers under half of the shortfall, and the cause of the remainder is unknown. D and trimming come from the DNA, and the V and J calls and clone size come from that table. The sample table shows around 100,000 clones, and around 90% are seen once. The ten largest account for 4% to 5.5% of the sample.

What this sample's time point label stands for: baseline before first vaccination. Samples from vaccinated people were obtained from the UK trials COV001 and COV002, which included a single-blind randomized controlled phase 2/3 trial of AZD1222 (ChAdOx1 nCoV-19) in healthy adults. For TCRbeta chain sequencing, PBMC samples were collected from trial participants at day 0 and at day 28 after the second dose. This clone was recorded a few times. What antigen it recognizes has not been identified. It has no much larger one-base neighbor in the sample; base qualities were not kept. The research as a whole found: No day 14 peak-response samples were available, so repertoires were characterized only after the peak T cell response. CD4 TCRs associated with the vaccine covered the entire spike protein, and the dominant responses were in regions 160-218 and 743-854. Conclusions about previously exposed vaccinees were limited because only a handful of AZD1222 recipients were SARS-CoV-2 seropositive at baseline. The 56-69-year group was small, and its depth increase did not reach significance, likely because of low power. Nearly half of unique spike-specific TCRs reportedly recognized epitopes outside regions mutated in the B.1.351 and B.1.1.7 variants. Participants were mostly white British, with more females than males. The authors suggested clonal diversity may have been underestimated. A significant rise in spike-specific TCR breadth and depth was observed after two AZD1222 doses relative to day 0 and relative to MenACWY recipients.

This receptor was obtained from an adult in good health. The sample in question was peripheral blood, obtained on day 0 of AZD1222 vaccination.

The CDR3 sequence is CASSYSGGGGSYEQYF. The nucleotides read TGTGCCAGCAGTTACTCGGGTGGCGGGGGTTCCTACGAGCAGTACTTC. The rearranged segments are TRBV6-5 and TRBJ2-7, with 7 bases in between that match TRBD2. CDR1 and CDR2 were assigned from the germline V gene as MNHEY and SVGAGI. Including the terminal cysteine and phenylalanine, the CDR3 comprises 16 residues. Solely the CDR3 DNA is kept, with 48 bases framed from the first base. Here V drops 0 bases and J drops 1 base, and the junction holds 6 bases not matched to any gene.